The entry below describes one T cell receptor beta chain. The germline CDR1 and CDR2 sequences are MGHDK and SYGVNS. The ends were cut back, 0 bases at V and 0 bases at J, with 3 bases in the middle. The CDR3 is made up of 13 amino acids. This entry belongs to a study of PD-1 blockade in classical Hodgkin lymphoma. In the study overall: Once every 2 weeks, patients received intravenous nivolumab at 3 mg/kg.

TCRdb's table, derived via immunoSEQ multiplex PCR, lists solely in-frame clones and lacks some. The sample gives tens of thousands of clones, 90% of which show up once; about 2.9% is in the top ten. Stated time point: cycle 4 day 1 (C4D1), after 6 weeks of nivolumab. Relapse was seen in all patients after autologous stem cell transplantation, and brentuximab vedotin exposure was variable. The rearrangement links TRBV25-1 to TRBJ2-7; D unclear. This specimen was peripheral blood mononuclear cells (PBMCs), taken before the fourth cycle of nivolumab. The sequence was collected from a human donor with classical Hodgkin lymphoma. The CDR3 is CASSEYSSYEQYF. In DNA form, the CDR3 reads TGTGCCAGCAGTGAATACAGCTCCTACGAGCAGTACTTC.